This T cell receptor (beta chain) stems from a study of T cell responses to AZD1222 COVID-19 vaccine. Profiling relied on immunoSEQ multiplex PCR, and the TCRdb table lists in-frame clones only, not all of them. This table has about 110,000 clones, more than 70% appearing once. The CDR3 runs 12 residues. V lost 4 bases to trimming and J lost 6 bases, with 4 bases between them. The germline V gene encodes CDR1 SNHLY and CDR2 FYNNEI. In regard to this clone: Its target is not known.

Whole-study results and caveats: Possibly, clonal diversity was underestimated; donors were largely white British and included more females. Baseline testing showed seropositivity in only six or seven AZD1222 recipients. Targeting of unmutated variant regions was reportedly seen in nearly half of spike-specific TCRs. All repertoire sampling was performed exclusively after the peak T cell response.

This TCR came from an adult in good health. The rearrangement links TRBV2 to TRBJ1-6; no reliable D call. The sample consisted of peripheral blood, taken on day 0 of MenACWY control vaccination. The CDR3 is CASSGFNSPLHF. CDR3 sequence (DNA): TGTGCCAGCAGTGGTTTTAATTCACCCCTCCACTTT.